This TCR beta chain stems from a study of T cell responses to AZD1222 COVID-19 vaccine. Broader study findings: Reportedly, nearly half of unique spike TCRs recognized epitopes outside B.1.351/B.1.1.7 mutations. Possibly, clonal diversity was underestimated; donors were largely white British and included more females. Breadth and depth of Spike-specific TCRs rose after two AZD1222 doses.

The CDR3 has 17 residues. Germline V CDR1 and CDR2: LGHDT, YNNKEL (reference sequence). V gave up 6 bases and J gave up 2 bases; unmatched junction bases: 9. The assay was immunoSEQ multiplex PCR, and TCRdb's table has in-frame clones only and misses some. The data contain about 120,000 clones, 85% to 90% of them singletons. Turning to this clone: The target antigen is unknown.

This chain joins TRBV3-1 (or the pseudogene TRBV3-2) and TRBJ2-4, with 11 bases lining up with TRBD2. This TCR derives from an adult in good health. The source was peripheral blood, collected on day 0 of AZD1222 vaccination. CDR3 in amino acids: CASSPSPSGGTKNIQYF. DNA for the CDR3: TGTGCCAGCAGTCCAAGCCCTAGCGGGGGGACCAAAAACATTCAGTACTTC.